This TCR beta chain was retrieved from a study of CD8+CD57+ T cells in acquired aplastic anemia. As for the study in general: Mean DNA quantity obtained from sorted CD4+ and CD8+ cells was 2.5 to 4 ug. Study-wide findings and caveats: For CD8+ Simpson's diversity, patients and controls showed no significant difference. Patients and controls were found to share 25 to 30 CD8+ CDR3 sequences.

A word on this clonotype: Its antigen is unidentified.

The CDR3 has 15 amino acids. The ends were cut back, 5 bases at V and 2 bases at J, with 17 bases in the middle. Per germline, CDR1 DFQATT and CDR2 SNEGSKA (reference sequence). Genomic DNA constituted the template upon which TCR beta VDJ and CDR3 profiling was performed. TCRdb re-analysed the reads in MiXCR, keeping a single row per CDR3 protein. The sample holds 150,000 to 200,000 distinct CDR3 sequences, 64% seen once. J is TRBJ2-3 and V is TRBV20-1, with a possible D match to TRBD1 (5 bases). The specimen sequenced was sorted CD4+, CD8+, or CD8+CD57+ T cells (not recorded which) from PBMCs. This TCR was recovered from a human donor with severe aplastic anemia or a healthy control (not recorded which). In DNA, the CDR3 is TGCAGTGCTTGGACCGACAGACCATACACAGATACGCAGTATTTT. Its protein is CSAWTDRPYTDTQYF.